This T cell receptor (beta chain) is drawn from a study of blood T cell repertoires in COVID-19 (dated by TCRdb to between 2020 and 2021). Background on the whole study: Collaborator samples came from the United States, Italy and Spain and covered acute and convalescent phases of COVID-19. Samples were obtained from the ongoing ImmuneRACE study (first 160 participants) and from approximately 1,200 subjects provided by 6 global collaborators. Deeply sampled blood TCRbeta repertoires from subjects exposed to, actively infected with, or recovered from COVID-19 were included in the dataset. Where HLA class I and class II types were available, the types were taken from metadata supplied by the sample provider, not from assay-based typing. The material from the prospective study consisted of cDNA or gDNA derived from T cells, B-cell-depleted T cells, or PBMCs. A freely available public database, intended as a resource for researchers studying the immune response to SARS-CoV-2, is where the repertoires were released. Nearly every sample came with metadata listing a de-identified subject ID, COVID-19 status, age in years and sex. Here is what the overall study found, with its caveats: The quantity of clinical and demographic metadata differed by source and by participant and was supplied without curation.

Comment on this clone: Its antigen is unknown. Base qualities are not provided; no much larger clone lies one nucleotide away.

V has 3 bases trimmed and J has 8 bases trimmed; junction bases matching no gene number 9. In the germline V gene, CDR1 corresponds to KGHDR and CDR2 to SFDVKD. The CDR3 holds 16 amino acids from the cysteine to the phenylalanine. The retained sequence is limited to the CDR3, 48 bases, with the frame set at the first base. TCRbeta CDR3 regions were amplified from genomic DNA by means of the immunoSEQ Assay, a bias-controlled multiplex PCR. The authors' analysis ran thus. Within the assay, amplification of reference gene primers was used to estimate how many nucleated cells each sample contained. To quantify the absolute abundance of each unique TCRbeta CDR3 rearrangement, sequence reads were collapsed and filtered. For each sample, productive Simpson clonality was calculated by taking the square root of Simpson's diversity index across productive rearrangements. As stored in TCRdb, this immuneACCESS dataset retains in-frame rearrangements with V and J assigned. A fraction of the clones does not appear; measured against another copy, unresolved V genes explain less than half of the discrepancy, and the remainder lacks a known reason. That table supplies the V and J calls and clone size; D and trimming were determined from the DNA. Here the sample has 95,000 to 110,000 clones; approximately 85% occur a single time. About 4.8% of the sample is held by the ten biggest clonotypes.

Each collaborating institution followed its own protocols to collect whole blood in K2EDTA tubes. For TCRbeta analysis, collaborators shipped samples in one of three forms: frozen whole blood, isolated PBMCs, or DNA extracted from either of those sample types. The receptor's source is a man aged 55-75 years with acute or convalescent COVID-19. The specimen was peripheral blood. Here the chain combines TRBV24-1 and TRBJ2-1, with 10 bases aligning to TRBD2. The CDR3 is CATSDRSSGSYHEQFF. Here is the DNA: TGTGCCACCAGTGATAGGTCTAGCGGGAGTTATCATGAGCAGTTCTTC.